These 20 T cell receptor beta chains came from one sample sequenced in a study of T-cell reconstitution after alpha-beta-depleted transplantation in children listed by TCRdb under 2016. The treatment or condition label corresponds to: allogeneic hematopoietic cell transplantation with graft depleted of TCRalphabeta T cells and CD19 B cells. Library prep was done by PCR. Data came from an Illumina HiSeq 2500. TCR library preparation used molecular barcoding, with unique molecular identifiers applied to normalize quantification of the TCRbeta repertoire. Through fastp at Q25 and MiXCR, TCRdb rebuilt clones from the public reads, retaining in-frame beta chains. A single entry per CDR3 protein holds the most common genes and DNA from its merged rows. The sample data list hundreds of thousands of distinct CDR3 sequences, and roughly 16% of these were observed just once. The ten largest clonotypes hold about 4.6% of the sample.

The sequences come from PBMCs, mostly from graft donor cells, collected 360 days after TCRalphabeta/CD19-depleted stem cell transplant. The receptors originated from a male patient under 18 who had a stem cell transplant for acute lymphoblastic leukemia, so the T cells may come from the graft donor.

This clonotype has a handful of counts. J is TRBJ2-7 and V is TRBV7-6; perhaps TRBD1 as D (6 bases). Looked up from germline, CDR1 is SGHVS and CDR2 is FNYEAQ. The CDR3 spans 14 residues. The V end lost 5 bases, the J end lost 1 base, and 12 bases lay between the germline ends. The CDR3 nucleotides read TGTGCCAGCAGCCTCCGGGACATTTCCTACGAGCAGTACTTC. As protein: CASSLRDISYEQYF. Together with reference TRBV7-6 and TRBJ2-7, the CDR3 gives the full variable domain: GAGVSQSPRYKVTKRGQDVALRCDPISGHVSLYWYRQALGQGPEFLTYFNYEAQQDKSGLPNDRFSAERPEGSISTLTIQRTEQRDSAMYRCASSLRDISYEQYFGPGTRLTVT.

This clonotype was counted between two and nine times. The chain recombines TRBV12-3 or TRBV12-4 with TRBJ2-7, with TRBD2 matching 8 bases. The CDR3 extends over 15 amino acids. After removal of 3 bases from V and 2 bases from J, the junction contained 6 bases not matched to a gene. The CDR3: CASSFSTGGPYEQYF. CDR3 sequence (DNA): TGTGCCAGCAGTTTCTCAACGGGAGGGCCCTACGAGCAGTACTTC.

The sample holds a few counts of this clonotype. The V and J genes are TRBV6-1 and TRBJ2-7; D gene unclear. Germline CDR1 is MNHNS and CDR2 is SASEGT. Between the trimmed V and J ends, which lost 6 bases and 0 bases, there was a span of 9 bases. CDR3 size: 13 residues. CDR3 DNA sequence: TGTGCCAGCAGGACCGCGAGCTCCTACGAGCAGTACTTC. This gives the protein CASRTASSYEQYF.

V usage is TRBV3-1 and J usage is TRBJ2-5; tentative D call: TRBD1 (6 bases). This CDR3 has 17 amino acids. CDR1 and CDR2 (germline): LGHDT, YNNKEL (reference sequence). V lost 1 base, J lost 2 bases, and 17 bases lay in between. DNA for the CDR3: TGTGCCAGCAGCCAAGGAATAGGGGCAGGGGAACAAGAGACCCAGTACTTC. This codes for CASSQGIGAGEQETQYF.

The chain has TRBV25-1 and TRBJ2-5; 8 bases map to TRBD2. J gave up 5 bases and V 2 bases, and 7 bases lay outside the gene matches. There are 15 residues in the CDR3. Germline assignment: CDR1 MGHDK and CDR2 SYGVNS. This CDR3 is CASSEPGGPVETQYF. CDR3 nucleotide sequence: TGTGCCAGCAGTGAACCGGGAGGGCCTGTGGAGACCCAGTACTTC.

This chain uses TRBV24-1 with TRBJ2-1; D is possibly TRBD2 (5 bases). This CDR3 comprises 15 residues. Trimming stripped 3 bases from V and 6 bases from J, with 14 bases between. Germline V lookup: CDR1 KGHDR, CDR2 SFDVKD. CDR3 bases: TGTGCCACCAGTGATCCGGGGAGCGGACGCAATGAGCAGTTCTTC. The encoded protein is CATSDPGSGRNEQFF.

The chain couples TRBV7-9 to TRBJ1-1; 7 bases are a match to TRBD1. Germline V gene sequence: CDR1 SEHNR, CDR2 FQNEAQ (reference sequence). V shed 5 bases, J shed 4 bases, and the junction held 10 bases outside the gene matches. The CDR3 is 15 amino acids. The CDR3 reads CASSGPTGRGTEAFF. The CDR3 region has the DNA TGTGCCAGCAGCGGACCGACAGGGAGGGGCACTGAAGCTTTCTTT.

J is TRBJ2-1 and V is TRBV27; possible D gene TRBD2, 5 bases. This CDR3 contains 14 residues. Germline V gene lookup returns CDR1 MNHEY and CDR2 SMNVEV (reference sequence). Deletions cut 11 bases from V and 2 bases from J, with 16 bases between. This CDR3 reads CARRRLPTYNEQFF. CDR3 sequence (DNA): TGTGCCCGACGCAGACTACCTACCTACAATGAGCAGTTCTTC.

This clonotype has a count of ten or more. The chain is built from TRBV29-1 and TRBJ2-7; maybe TRBD2 (6 bases). This CDR3 is 12 amino acids long. Germline V gives CDR1 SQVTM, CDR2 ANQGSEA. The germline V and J ends were trimmed by 4 bases and 3 bases, with 10 bases remaining between them. CDR3 nucleotide sequence: TGCAGCGTTGCCTGGGGGGTCTACGAGCAGTACTTC. Translation: CSVAWGVYEQYF.

This clonotype was seen more than once but under ten times. The J gene is TRBJ2-1, the V gene TRBV4-1; 8 bases line up with TRBD2. CDR1 and CDR2 from the germline V gene are MGHRA and YSYEKL. V was clipped by 1 base and J by 6 bases; unmatched bases: 8. The CDR3 length is 16 residues. CDR3 sequence: CASSQGVGLVSNEQFF. CDR3 nucleotides: TGCGCCAGCAGCCAAGGGGTGGGACTAGTTTCCAATGAGCAGTTCTTC.

Concerning this clonotype itself: An end of the junction differs from the germline gene, which may be a read error. This chain joins TRBV20-1 and TRBJ1-3; the D is unclear. The germline V gene has CDR1 DFQATT and CDR2 SNEGSKA (reference sequence). This CDR3 spans 13 amino acids. DNA of the CDR3: TGCAGTGCAAGAGGGTTCTCTGGAAACACCATATATTTT. It encodes CSARGFSGNTIYF.

This clonotype was recorded a few times. In DNA, the CDR3 is TGTGCCAGCAGCCAAGAGGCGGGAGGGTCCTACGAGCAGTACTTC. Protein product: CASSQEAGGSYEQYF. V and J are TRBV4-2 and TRBJ2-7; 9 nucleotides line up with TRBD2. The CDR3 sequence is 15 residues long. Germline values: CDR1 LGHNA, CDR2 YNFKEQ. The junction had 1 base not matched to a gene; V was cut back by 0 bases and J by 1 base.

This clonotype was recorded many times. The chain has TRBV28 and TRBJ2-1; D not certain. Trimming took 5 bases from V and 6 from J, leaving 17 bases between them. The CDR3 sequence is 15 residues long. The germline gives CDR1 MDHEN, CDR2 SYDVKM. CDR3 protein: CASSPLLTKSNEQFF. The CDR3 nucleotides read TGTGCCAGCAGTCCCTTACTCACGAAGAGCAATGAGCAGTTCTTC.

V and J are TRBV7-6 and TRBJ2-3; tentative D call: TRBD1 (5 bases). The V end was cut by 5 bases, the J end by 6 bases, with 15 bases between. There are 14 residues in the CDR3. The germline CDR1 and CDR2 sequences are SGHVS and FNYEAQ. CDR3 residues: CASSALGARDTQYF. The CDR3 DNA follows: TGTGCCAGCAGCGCGTTAGGGGCCCGGGATACGCAGTATTTT.

This clonotype was seen only a few times. The chain has TRBV6-1 and TRBJ1-2, with D hard to call. V lost 6 bases and J 8 bases, leaving 19 bases between the germline ends. This CDR3 is 14 amino acids long. The germline V gene encodes CDR1 MNHNS and CDR2 SASEGT. CDR3 region: CASSKGRVRAGYTF. For the CDR3, the DNA is TGTGCCAGCAGCAAAGGTCGGGTCCGTGCGGGCTACACCTTC.

In its sample, this clonotype was seen many times. V and J are TRBV15 and TRBJ2-1; 9 bases agree with TRBD2. The CDR3 covers 13 residues. Trimming at V came to 3 bases and at J to 9 bases, leaving 3 bases not matched to a gene. Germline CDR1 and CDR2: LNHNV and YYDKDF (reference sequence). DNA of the CDR3: TGTGCCACCAGCAGGACTAGCGGAGGTGAGCAGTTCTTC. Protein sequence: CATSRTSGGEQFF.

This clonotype has just a few counts. In DNA, the CDR3 is TGTGCCACCAGCGGACTAGCGGATTTCCAAGAGACCCAGTACTTC. The encoded protein is CATSGLADFQETQYF. The chain is built from TRBV24-1 and TRBJ2-5, with 10 bases fitting TRBD2. Trimming at V came to 7 bases and at J to 1 base, leaving 5 bases not matched to a gene. CDR3 size: 15 residues. Germline lookup yields CDR1 KGHDR and CDR2 SFDVKD.

The chain is built from TRBV7-9 and TRBJ2-1; tentatively, D is TRBD2 (10 bases). Trimming removed 5 bases from V and 2 bases from J, with 19 bases in between. The CDR3 spans 17 residues. Germline V lookup: CDR1 SEHNR, CDR2 FQNEAQ (reference sequence). The CDR3 region has the DNA TGTGCCAGCAGCGAGGGACAGGGACTAGCGCCCTACAATGAGCAGTTCTTC. It encodes CASSEGQGLAPYNEQFF.

This clonotype has just a few counts. This chain uses TRBV29-1 with TRBJ2-1; tentatively, D is TRBD2 (5 bases). This CDR3 comprises 11 residues. Germline V gene sequence: CDR1 SQVTM, CDR2 ANQGSEA. CDR3 sequence reads: CAGKSYNEQFF. CDR3 bases: TGCGCCGGGAAATCCTACAATGAGCAGTTCTTC.

This clonotype was seen only a few times. The chain links TRBV11-1 to TRBJ2-5; D possibly corresponds to TRBD1 (8 bases). This CDR3 is built from 19 residues. CDR1 is SGHAT and CDR2 is FQDESV in the germline V gene (reference sequence). Trimming took off 0 bases at V and 6 bases at J, with 26 bases between the two ends. The CDR3 DNA follows: TGTGCCAGCAGCTTAGCATTACAGCGGGACAGGATTGCCGGGAAGACCCAGTACTTC. Its protein product is CASSLALQRDRIAGKTQYF.